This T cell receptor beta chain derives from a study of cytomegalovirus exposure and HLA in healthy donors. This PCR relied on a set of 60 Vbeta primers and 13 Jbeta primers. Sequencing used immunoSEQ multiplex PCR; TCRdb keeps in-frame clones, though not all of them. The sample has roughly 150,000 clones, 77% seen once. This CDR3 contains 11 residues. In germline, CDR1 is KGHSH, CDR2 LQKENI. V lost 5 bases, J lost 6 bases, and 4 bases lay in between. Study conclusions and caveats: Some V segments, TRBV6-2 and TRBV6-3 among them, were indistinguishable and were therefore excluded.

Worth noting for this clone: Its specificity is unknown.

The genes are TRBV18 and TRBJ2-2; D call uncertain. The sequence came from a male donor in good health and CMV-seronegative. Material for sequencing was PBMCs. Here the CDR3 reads CASSFSGELFF. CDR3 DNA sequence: TGTGCCAGCTCATTCTCCGGGGAGCTGTTTTTT.